This T cell receptor (beta chain) was sequenced in a study of spatial heterogeneity in lung cancer. Study in general: Among detected sequences, beta-chain ones consistently exceeded alpha-chain ones in number.

This clonotype has at least ten counts. This sample's time point: sample taken at primary tumor resection. Patients with untreated early-stage non-small cell lung cancer, numbering 72, were the donors. Unsorted whole RNA samples from tumor, nontumor lung or frozen PBMC were sequenced. Germline loops: CDR1 SNHLY, CDR2 FYNNEI. Trimming took 7 bases from V and 0 from J, leaving 13 bases between them. The CDR3 covers 14 residues. Each CDR3 protein is one row after TCRdb ran MiXCR on the 5' RACE reads. This table holds 35,000 to 40,000 distinct CDR3 sequences, less than 9% found once. The V and J genes are TRBV2 and TRBJ2-7; maybe TRBD2 (5 bases). This sample comprised PBMCs, obtained at surgery. The receptor comes from a female donor with early-stage non-small cell lung cancer. Here the CDR3 reads CASKERGSSYEQYF. The CDR3 bases are TGTGCCAGCAAAGAACGGGGTAGCTCCTACGAGCAGTACTTC.